The clone carrying this T cell receptor (beta chain) was recorded at least ten times. Its antigen is currently unknown. This specimen comes from a study of early T cells in non-severe SARS-CoV-2 infection. Study-level information: Bulk RNA from unsorted whole blood was sequenced; chains were unpaired. Study results and limitations: The study's VDJdb matching favored anti-spike CD8 responses and missed private and CD4 specificities.

CDR3 length: 16 residues. Germline lookup yields CDR1 KGHSH and CDR2 LQKENI. Trimming removed 3 bases from V and 0 bases from J, with 13 bases in between. Attached unique molecular identifiers marked individual cDNA molecules. Each CDR3 protein is one row after TCRdb ran MiXCR on the 5' RACE reads. The sample yields about 83,000 distinct CDR3 sequences, roughly 10% seen once. This sequence joins TRBV18 and TRBJ2-3; D perhaps matches TRBD2 (5 bases). This sample comprised whole blood, obtained at baseline. The clonotype was recovered from an adult who was a healthcare worker with PCR-confirmed SARS-CoV-2 infection or an uninfected control (not recorded which). The CDR3 region has the DNA TGTGCCAGCTCACCGATCCAGAGGACTAGCACAGATACGCAGTATTTT. It encodes CASSPIQRTSTDTQYF.